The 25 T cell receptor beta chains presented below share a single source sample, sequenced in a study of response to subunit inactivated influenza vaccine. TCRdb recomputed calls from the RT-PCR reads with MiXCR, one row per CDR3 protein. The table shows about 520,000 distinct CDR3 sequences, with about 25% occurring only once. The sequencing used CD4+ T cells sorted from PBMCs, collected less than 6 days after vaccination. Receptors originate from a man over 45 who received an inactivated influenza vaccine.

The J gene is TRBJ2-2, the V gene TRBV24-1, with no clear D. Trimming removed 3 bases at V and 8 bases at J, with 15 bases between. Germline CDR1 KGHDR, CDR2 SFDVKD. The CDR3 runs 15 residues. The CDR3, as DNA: TGTGCCACCAGTGATCAACGACTGCTACGGGGGGAGCTGTTTTTT. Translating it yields CATSDQRLLRGELFF.

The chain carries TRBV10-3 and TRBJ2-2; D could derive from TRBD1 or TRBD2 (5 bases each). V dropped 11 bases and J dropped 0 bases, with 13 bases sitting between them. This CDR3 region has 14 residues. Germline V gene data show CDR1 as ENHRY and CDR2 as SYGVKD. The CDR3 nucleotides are TGTGCCGCCTCCGGGACGCCGAACACCGGGGAGCTGTTTTTT. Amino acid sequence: CAASGTPNTGELFF.

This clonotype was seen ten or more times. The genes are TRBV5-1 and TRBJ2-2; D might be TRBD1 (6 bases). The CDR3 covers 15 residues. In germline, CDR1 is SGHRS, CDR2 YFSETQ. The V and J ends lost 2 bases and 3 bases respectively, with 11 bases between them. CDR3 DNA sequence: TGCGCCAGCAGCTTATCAGGGGCTTACACCGGGGAGCTGTTTTTT. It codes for CASSLSGAYTGELFF.

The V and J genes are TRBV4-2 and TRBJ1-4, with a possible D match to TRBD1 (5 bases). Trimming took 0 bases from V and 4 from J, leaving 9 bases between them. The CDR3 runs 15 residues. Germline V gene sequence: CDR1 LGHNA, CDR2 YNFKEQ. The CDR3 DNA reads TGTGCCAGCAGCCAAGATACCCAGGGTAATGAAAAACTGTTTTTT. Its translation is CASSQDTQGNEKLFF.

CDR3 nucleotides: TGTGCCAGCAGCCAAGAGTCCCGAGATACGCAGTATTTT. Translating gives CASSQESRDTQYF. The V and J genes are TRBV3-1 and TRBJ2-3; D is unresolved. This CDR3 has 13 residues. With 0 bases removed from V and 5 bases from J, the gap between germline ends came to 6 bases. The germline CDR1 and CDR2 sequences are LGHDT and YNNKEL (reference sequence).

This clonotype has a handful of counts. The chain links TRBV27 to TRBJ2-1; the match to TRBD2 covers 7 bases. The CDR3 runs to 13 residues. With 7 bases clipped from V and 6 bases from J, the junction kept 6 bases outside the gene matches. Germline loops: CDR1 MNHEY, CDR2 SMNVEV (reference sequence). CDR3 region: CASIPREGNEQFF. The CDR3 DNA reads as TGTGCCAGCATCCCGAGGGAGGGCAATGAGCAGTTCTTC.

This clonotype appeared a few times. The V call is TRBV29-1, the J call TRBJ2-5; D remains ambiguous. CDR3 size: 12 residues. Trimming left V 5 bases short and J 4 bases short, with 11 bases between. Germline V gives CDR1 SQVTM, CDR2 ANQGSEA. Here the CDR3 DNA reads TGCAGCGTTTGTGAAACCCCAGAGACCCAGTACTTC. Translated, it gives CSVCETPETQYF. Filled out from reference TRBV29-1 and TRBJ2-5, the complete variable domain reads SAVISQKPSRDICQRGTSLTIQCQVDSQVTMMFWYRQQPGQSLTLIATANQGSEATYESGFVIDKFPISRPNLTFSTLTVSNMSPEDSSIYLCSVCETPETQYFGPGTRLLVL.

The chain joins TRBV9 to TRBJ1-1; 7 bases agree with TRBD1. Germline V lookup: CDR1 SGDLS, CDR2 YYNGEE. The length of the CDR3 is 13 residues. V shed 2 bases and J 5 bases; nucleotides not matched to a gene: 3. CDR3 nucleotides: TGTGCCAGCAGCGTCCAGGGGGTTACTGAAGCTTTCTTT. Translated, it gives CASSVQGVTEAFF.

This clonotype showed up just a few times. CDR3 residues: CASSLPTVPRVETQYF. In DNA form, the CDR3 reads TGTGCCAGCAGTTTACCCACTGTGCCCAGGGTAGAGACCCAGTACTTC. The gene calls are TRBV5-6 and TRBJ2-5; a weak D match, TRBD1 (5 bases). This CDR3 has 16 residues. The ends were cut back, 5 bases at V and 4 bases at J, with 21 bases in the middle. CDR1 is SGHDT and CDR2 is YYEEEE in the germline V gene.

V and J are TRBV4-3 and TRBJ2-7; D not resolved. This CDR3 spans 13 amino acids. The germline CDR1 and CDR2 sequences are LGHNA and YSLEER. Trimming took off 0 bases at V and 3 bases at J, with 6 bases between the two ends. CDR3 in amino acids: CASSQDRRYEQYF. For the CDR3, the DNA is TGCGCCAGCAGCCAAGATAGACGCTACGAGCAGTACTTC.

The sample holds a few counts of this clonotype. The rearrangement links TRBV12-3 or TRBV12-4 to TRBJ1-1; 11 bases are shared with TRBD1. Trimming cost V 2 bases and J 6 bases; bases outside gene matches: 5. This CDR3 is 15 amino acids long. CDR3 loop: CASSLRGQGEAEAFF. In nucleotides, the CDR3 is TGTGCCAGCAGTTTAAGGGGACAGGGGGAAGCTGAAGCTTTCTTT.

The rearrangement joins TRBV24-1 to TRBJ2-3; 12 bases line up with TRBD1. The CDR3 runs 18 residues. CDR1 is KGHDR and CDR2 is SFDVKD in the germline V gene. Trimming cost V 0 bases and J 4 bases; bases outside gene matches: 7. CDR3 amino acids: CATSDLVGQGALSDTQYF. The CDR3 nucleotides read TGTGCCACCAGTGATTTGGTGGGACAGGGGGCCTTGTCAGATACGCAGTATTTT.

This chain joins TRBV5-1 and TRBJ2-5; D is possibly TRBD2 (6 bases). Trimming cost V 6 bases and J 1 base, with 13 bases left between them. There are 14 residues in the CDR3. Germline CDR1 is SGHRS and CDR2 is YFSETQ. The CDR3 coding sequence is TGCGCCAGCAATCCGGGACTCCCCCAAGAGACCCAGTACTTC. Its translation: CASNPGLPQETQYF.

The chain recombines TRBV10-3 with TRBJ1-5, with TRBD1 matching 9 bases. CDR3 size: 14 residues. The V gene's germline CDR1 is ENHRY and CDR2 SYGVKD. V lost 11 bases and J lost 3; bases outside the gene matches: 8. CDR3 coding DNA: TGTGCCTGCAGGGACAGGGAGGACAATCAGCCCCAGCATTTT. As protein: CACRDREDNQPQHF.

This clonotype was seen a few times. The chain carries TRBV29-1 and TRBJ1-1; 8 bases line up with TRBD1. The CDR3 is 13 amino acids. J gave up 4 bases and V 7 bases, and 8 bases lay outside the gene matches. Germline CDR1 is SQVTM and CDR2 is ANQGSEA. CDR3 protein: CSARSDRGTEAFF. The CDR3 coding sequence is TGCAGCGCGCGGAGTGACAGGGGCACTGAAGCTTTCTTT.

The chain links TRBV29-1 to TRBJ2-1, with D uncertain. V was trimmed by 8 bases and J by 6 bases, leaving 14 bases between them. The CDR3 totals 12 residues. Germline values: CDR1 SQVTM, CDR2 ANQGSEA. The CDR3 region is CSPGSPGNEQFF. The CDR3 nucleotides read TGCAGCCCCGGAAGCCCCGGCAATGAGCAGTTCTTC.

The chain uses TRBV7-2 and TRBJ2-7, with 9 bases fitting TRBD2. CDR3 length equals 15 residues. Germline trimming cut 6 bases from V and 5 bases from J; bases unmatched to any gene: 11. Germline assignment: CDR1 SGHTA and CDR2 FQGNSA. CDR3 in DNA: TGTGCCAGCAGTTTCACGGGACTAGCCTCTGACGAGCAGTACTTC. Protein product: CASSFTGLASDEQYF.

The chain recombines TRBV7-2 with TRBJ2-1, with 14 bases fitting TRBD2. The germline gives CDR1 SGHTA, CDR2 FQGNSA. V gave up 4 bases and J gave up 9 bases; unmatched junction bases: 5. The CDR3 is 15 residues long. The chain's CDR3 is CASSSGLAGGSEQFF. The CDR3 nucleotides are TGTGCCAGCAGCTCCGGACTAGCGGGGGGCTCTGAGCAGTTCTTC.

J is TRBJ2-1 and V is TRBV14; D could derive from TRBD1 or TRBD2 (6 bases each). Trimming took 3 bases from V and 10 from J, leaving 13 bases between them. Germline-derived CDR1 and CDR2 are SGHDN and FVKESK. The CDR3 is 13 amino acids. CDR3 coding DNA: TGTGCCAGCAGCCAGGCAACAGGGAGGGAGCAGTTCTTC. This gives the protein CASSQATGREQFF.

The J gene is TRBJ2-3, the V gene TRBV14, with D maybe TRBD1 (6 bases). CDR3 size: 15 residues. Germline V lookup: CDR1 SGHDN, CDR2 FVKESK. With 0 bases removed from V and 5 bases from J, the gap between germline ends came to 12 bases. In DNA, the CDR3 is TGTGCCAGCAGCCAAGATAGGAGAGGGGGAGATACGCAGTATTTT. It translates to CASSQDRRGGDTQYF.

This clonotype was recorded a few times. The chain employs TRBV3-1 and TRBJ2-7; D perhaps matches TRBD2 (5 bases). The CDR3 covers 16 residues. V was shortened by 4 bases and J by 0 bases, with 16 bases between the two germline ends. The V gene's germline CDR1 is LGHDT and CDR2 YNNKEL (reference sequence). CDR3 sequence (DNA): TGTGCCAGCAGCCTAAGGATCACTAGAAGCTCCTACGAGCAGTACTTC. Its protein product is CASSLRITRSSYEQYF.

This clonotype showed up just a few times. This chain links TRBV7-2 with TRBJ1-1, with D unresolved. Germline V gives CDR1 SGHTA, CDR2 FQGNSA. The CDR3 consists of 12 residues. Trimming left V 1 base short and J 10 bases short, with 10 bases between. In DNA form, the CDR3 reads TGTGCCAGCAGCTTAGTAGTAAGTGGAGCTTTCTTT. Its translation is CASSLVVSGAFF.

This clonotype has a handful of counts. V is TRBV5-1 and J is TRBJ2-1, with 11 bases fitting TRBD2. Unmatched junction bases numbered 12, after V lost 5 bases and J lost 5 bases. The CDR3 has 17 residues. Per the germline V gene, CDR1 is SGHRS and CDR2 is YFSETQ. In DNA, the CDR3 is TGCGCCAGCAGGATCCGGACTAGCGGGCCTCCGCACAATGAGCAGTTCTTC. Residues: CASRIRTSGPPHNEQFF.

The CDR3 coding sequence is TGCGCCAGCAGCTTACTTACTAGCGGGGGGGCAGGGACAGATACGCAGTATTTT. Translation: CASSLLTSGGAGTDTQYF. The chain has TRBV5-1 and TRBJ2-3; 13 bases are shared with TRBD2. The trim removed 2 bases at V and 3 bases at J, leaving 9 bases unmatched. This CDR3 is 18 amino acids long. The germline gives CDR1 SGHRS, CDR2 YFSETQ.

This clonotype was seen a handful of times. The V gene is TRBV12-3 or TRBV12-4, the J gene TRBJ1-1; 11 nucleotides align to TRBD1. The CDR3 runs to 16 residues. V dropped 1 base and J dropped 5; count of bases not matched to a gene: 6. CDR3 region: CASSLGTGGAGTEAFF. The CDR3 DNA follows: TGTGCCAGCAGTTTAGGGACAGGGGGCGCGGGGACTGAAGCTTTCTTT.